The clone carrying this TCR beta chain was found once. Those designated as exposed participants met a COVID-19 case within 2 weeks before study entry. Original methodology: It was from reference gene primer amplification that nucleated cell counts were estimated. Using immunoSEQ multiplex PCR, the repertoire was profiled, and TCRdb retains in-frame clones only, with some absent. V, J and clone size derive from that table, while D and trimming were established from the DNA sequence. The profile shows approximately 380,000 clones, roughly nine tenths of them singletons. Trimming pared 4 bases from V and 2 bases from J, leaving 14 bases between. This CDR3 contains 15 residues. The germline gives CDR1 KGHDR, CDR2 SFDVKD. These data originate in a study of blood T cell repertoires in COVID-19. Study context: COVID-19 samples from acute and convalescent phases originated in the United States, Italy and Spain. PBMCs, B-cell-depleted T cells, or T cells were the source of the cDNA or gDNA that made up the material.

The V call is TRBV24-1, the J call TRBJ2-7; possible D gene TRBD1, 5 bases. The sequence came from a woman aged 40 to 50 who had been exposed to COVID-19. Sequenced: PBMCs or T cells enriched from blood (not recorded which). CDR3 amino acids: CATSDPGRGTYEQYF. The CDR3 DNA sequence: TGTGCCACCAGTGACCCTGGTAGGGGTACCTACGAGCAGTACTTC.